The next 15 T cell receptor beta chains were all read from a single sample in a study of graft-versus-host responses after intestinal transplantation. Their antigen targets remain unknown. Produced via immunoSEQ multiplex PCR; TCRdb's table is partial and in-frame only. The sample consists of about 100,000 clones, roughly nine tenths of them appearing once. Source: unstimulated CD4+ T cells sorted from spleen or lymph node cells, taken before transplant. These TCRs come from a human donor who was the organ donor for an intestinal transplant.

This clone showed up just a few times. J is TRBJ1-2 and V is TRBV10-2, with 9 bases fitting TRBD1. With V trimmed by 6 bases and J by 6 bases, 5 bases remained unmatched. This CDR3 is built from 13 residues. CDR1 is WSHSY and CDR2 is SAAADI in the germline V gene. The CDR3 spells CASSGQGIDGYTF. The CDR3 DNA reads as TGCGCCAGCAGCGGACAGGGGATCGATGGCTACACCTTC.

J is TRBJ2-1 and V is TRBV19, with 7 bases that match TRBD1. Germline CDR1 and CDR2: LNHDA and SQIVND (reference sequence). The CDR3 covers 15 residues. With V trimmed by 5 bases and J by 3 bases, 7 bases remained unmatched. The DNA for the CDR3 is TGTGCCAGTAGTCGTCTACAGGGGTTCTACAATGAGCAGTTCTTC. It is translated as CASSRLQGFYNEQFF.

The chain uses TRBV7-2 and TRBJ1-1, with 12 bases lining up with TRBD1. Germline V CDR1 and CDR2: SGHTA, FQGNSA. Trimming at V came to 7 bases and at J to 4 bases, leaving 7 bases not matched to a gene. The CDR3 is 15 residues long. CDR3 nucleotide sequence: TGTGCCAGCACCTCGGGACAGGGGGCAGGCACTGAAGCTTTCTTT. This sequence encodes CASTSGQGAGTEAFF.

The V call is TRBV6-1, the J call TRBJ1-3; D is undetermined. Looked up from germline, CDR1 is MNHNS and CDR2 is SASEGT. The ends were cut back, 1 base at V and 1 base at J, with 8 bases in the middle. The CDR3 extends over 15 amino acids. DNA of the CDR3: TGTGCCAGCAGTGAAGAAATGGGTTCTGGAAACACCATATATTTT. Translation gives CASSEEMGSGNTIYF.

The genes are TRBV19 and TRBJ2-3; 12 positions agree with TRBD2. From germline, CDR1 is LNHDA and CDR2 SQIVND (reference sequence). The V segment lost 4 bases and the J segment 2 bases; nucleotides outside the gene matches: 7. The CDR3 is 17 residues long. CDR3 DNA sequence: TGTGCCAGTAGTACCGGACTAGCGGGGCCCTACACAGATACGCAGTATTTT. The encoded protein is CASSTGLAGPYTDTQYF.

This clone has only one observation. The gene calls are TRBV4-1 and TRBJ1-3; 8 nucleotides line up with TRBD1. The CDR3 runs 19 residues. V lost 0 bases, J lost 0 bases, and 10 bases stayed unmatched. CDR1 and CDR2 (germline): MGHRA, YSYEKL. The CDR3 protein is CASSQDPARGLLSGNTIYF. The CDR3 nucleotides are TGCGCCAGCAGCCAAGACCCGGCCAGGGGGCTTCTCTCTGGAAACACCATATATTTT.

The chain combines TRBV7-2 with TRBJ1-5; the D gene is possibly TRBD1 (5 bases). The germline gives CDR1 SGHTA, CDR2 FQGNSA. The CDR3 has 16 residues. V lost 2 bases, J lost 3 bases, and 14 bases lay in between. The CDR3 DNA is TGTGCCAGCAGCTTAAAACCGTGGGACGCCAATCAGCCCCAGCATTTT. Its translation is CASSLKPWDANQPQHF. Full variable domain (missing parts from reference TRBV7-2 and TRBJ1-5): GAGVSQSPSNKVTEKGKDVELRCDPISGHTALYWYRQSLGQGLEFLIYFQGNSAPDKSGLPSDRFSAERTGGSVSTLTIQRTQQEDSAVYLCASSLKPWDANQPQHFGDGTRLSIL.

The gene calls are TRBV28 and TRBJ2-5, with D possibly TRBD1 on 8 matching bases. Germline CDR1 reads MDHEN; CDR2 reads SYDVKM. The CDR3 length is 16 residues. V lost 6 bases, J lost 5 bases, and 22 bases lay in between. CDR3 protein: CASRVPGQAGRETQYF. Written as DNA, the CDR3 is TGTGCCAGCAGAGTGCCGGGACAGGCCGGGAGGGAGACCCAGTACTTC.

In this sample, this clone turned up once. The chain carries TRBV5-1 and TRBJ2-2; either TRBD1 or TRBD2 may fit D (5 bases each). Germline-derived CDR1 and CDR2 are SGHRS and YFSETQ. The CDR3 loop spans 16 amino acids. V was trimmed by 7 bases and J by 0 bases, leaving 16 bases between them. CDR3: CASYPLGEPNTGELFF. The CDR3 nucleotides read TGCGCCAGCTACCCATTGGGGGAACCGAACACCGGGGAGCTGTTTTTT.

This chain uses TRBV5-1 with TRBJ2-7; D may be TRBD2 (5 bases). V lost 4 bases and J 2 bases, leaving 13 bases between the germline ends. CDR1 and CDR2 (germline): SGHRS, YFSETQ. The CDR3 is 14 amino acids. The CDR3 nucleotides are TGCGCCAGCAGCCCCCGGACTCCAGCCTACGAGCAGTACTTC. This encodes CASSPRTPAYEQYF.

V usage is TRBV9 and J usage is TRBJ2-6, with TRBD1 matching 9 bases. V shed 7 bases, J shed 2 bases, and the junction held 1 base outside the gene matches. The CDR3 has 14 residues. From germline, CDR1 is SGDLS and CDR2 YYNGEE. This CDR3 is CASRQGAGANVLTF. The CDR3 DNA reads as TGTGCCAGCCGACAGGGGGCTGGGGCCAACGTCCTGACTTTC.

The chain joins TRBV7-3 to TRBJ2-2; a possible D gene is TRBD2 (6 bases). Trimming pared 3 bases from V and 0 bases from J, leaving 14 bases between. CDR1 and CDR2 from the germline V gene are SGHTA and FQGTGA. This CDR3 is 17 amino acids long. CDR3 protein: CASSLSLGGPNTGELFF. Here the CDR3 DNA reads TGTGCCAGCAGCTTGTCATTGGGGGGACCGAACACCGGGGAGCTGTTTTTT.

This clone was seen a single time. The chain employs TRBV5-6 and TRBJ2-3; the D is unclear. Trimming pared 0 bases from V and 3 bases from J, leaving 14 bases between. This CDR3 comprises 16 residues. CDR1 is SGHDT, CDR2 YYEEEE, per germline. CDR3 sequence reads: CASSLVTGSETDTQYF. For the CDR3, the DNA is TGTGCCAGCAGCTTGGTAACCGGATCTGAGACAGATACGCAGTATTTT.

The chain is built from TRBV2 and TRBJ1-3, with D uncertain. Deletions cut 6 bases from V and 0 bases from J, with 9 bases between. In germline, CDR1 is SNHLY, CDR2 FYNNEI. CDR3 length: 14 residues. CDR3 coding DNA: TGTGCCAGCAGATATACACTCTCTGGAAACACCATATATTTT. This sequence encodes CASRYTLSGNTIYF.

The V call is TRBV6-5, the J call TRBJ2-7; D ambiguous. The CDR3 runs to 12 residues. From germline, CDR1 is MNHEY and CDR2 SVGAGI. V lost 6 bases and J lost 3, with 9 bases in between. CDR3 in DNA: TGTGCCAGCAGCAATACACGCTACGAGCAGTACTTC. It codes for CASSNTRYEQYF.